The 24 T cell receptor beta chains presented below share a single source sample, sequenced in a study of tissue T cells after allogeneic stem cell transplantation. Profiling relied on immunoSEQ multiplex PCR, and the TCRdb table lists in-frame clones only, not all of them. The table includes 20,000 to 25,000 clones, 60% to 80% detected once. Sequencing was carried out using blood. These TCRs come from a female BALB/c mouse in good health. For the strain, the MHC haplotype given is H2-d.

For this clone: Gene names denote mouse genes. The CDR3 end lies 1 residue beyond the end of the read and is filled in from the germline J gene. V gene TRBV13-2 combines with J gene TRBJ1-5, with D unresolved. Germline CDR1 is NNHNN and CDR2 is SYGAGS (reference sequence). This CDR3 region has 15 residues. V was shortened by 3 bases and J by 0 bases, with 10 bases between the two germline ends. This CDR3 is CASGGEGGNNQAPLF. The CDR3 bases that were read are TGTGCCAGCGGTGGAGAGGGAGGTAACAACCAGGCTCCGCTT.

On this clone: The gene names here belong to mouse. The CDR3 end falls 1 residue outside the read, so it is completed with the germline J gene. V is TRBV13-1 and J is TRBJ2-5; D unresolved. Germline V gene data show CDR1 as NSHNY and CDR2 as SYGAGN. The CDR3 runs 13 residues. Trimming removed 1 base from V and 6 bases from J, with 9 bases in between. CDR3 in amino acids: CASSDTVRDTQYF. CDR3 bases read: TGTGCCAGCAGTGATACAGTCCGGGACACCCAGTAC.

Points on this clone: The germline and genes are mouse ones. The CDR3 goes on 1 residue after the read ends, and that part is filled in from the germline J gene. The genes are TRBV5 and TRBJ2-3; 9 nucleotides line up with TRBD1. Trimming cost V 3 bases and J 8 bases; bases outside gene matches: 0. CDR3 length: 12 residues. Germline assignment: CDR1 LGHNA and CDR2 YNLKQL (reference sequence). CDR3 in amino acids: CASSQTGGTLYF. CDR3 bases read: TGTGCCAGCAGCCAGACAGGGGGAACGCTGTAT.

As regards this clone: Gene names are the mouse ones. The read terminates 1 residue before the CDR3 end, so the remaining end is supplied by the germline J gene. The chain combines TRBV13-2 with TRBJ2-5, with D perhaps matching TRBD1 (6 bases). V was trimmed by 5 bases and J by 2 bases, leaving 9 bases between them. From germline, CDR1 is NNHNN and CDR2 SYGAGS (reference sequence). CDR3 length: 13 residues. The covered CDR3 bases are TGTGCCAGCGGCTACAGGGTCCAAGACACCCAGTAC. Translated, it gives CASGYRVQDTQY. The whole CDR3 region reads CASGYRVQDTQYF.

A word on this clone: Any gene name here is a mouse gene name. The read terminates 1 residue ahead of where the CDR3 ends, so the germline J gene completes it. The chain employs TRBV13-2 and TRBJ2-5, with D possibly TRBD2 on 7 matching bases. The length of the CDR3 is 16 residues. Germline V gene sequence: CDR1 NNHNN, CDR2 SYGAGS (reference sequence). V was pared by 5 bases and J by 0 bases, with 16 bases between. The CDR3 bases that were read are TGTGCCAGCGGGGATAGGGGGGGGGTTAACCAAGACACCCAGTAC. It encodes CASGDRGGVNQDTQY. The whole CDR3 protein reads CASGDRGGVNQDTQYF.

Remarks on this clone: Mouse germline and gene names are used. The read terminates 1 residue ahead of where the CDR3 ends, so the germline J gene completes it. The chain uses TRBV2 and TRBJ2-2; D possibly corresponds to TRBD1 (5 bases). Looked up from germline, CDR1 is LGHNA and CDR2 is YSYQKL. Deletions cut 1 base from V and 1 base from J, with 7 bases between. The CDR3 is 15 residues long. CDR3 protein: CASSQGRGNTGQLYF. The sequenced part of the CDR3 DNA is TGTGCCAGCAGCCAAGGGAGGGGAAACACCGGGCAGCTCTAC.

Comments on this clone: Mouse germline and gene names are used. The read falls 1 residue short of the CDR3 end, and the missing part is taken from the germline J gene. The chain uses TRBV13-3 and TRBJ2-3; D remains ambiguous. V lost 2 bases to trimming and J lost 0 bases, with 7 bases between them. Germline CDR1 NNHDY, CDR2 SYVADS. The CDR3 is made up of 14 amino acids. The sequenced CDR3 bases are TGTGCCAGCAGTGACCCTTTTAGTGCAGAAACGCTGTAT. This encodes CASSDPFSAETLY. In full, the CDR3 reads CASSDPFSAETLYF.

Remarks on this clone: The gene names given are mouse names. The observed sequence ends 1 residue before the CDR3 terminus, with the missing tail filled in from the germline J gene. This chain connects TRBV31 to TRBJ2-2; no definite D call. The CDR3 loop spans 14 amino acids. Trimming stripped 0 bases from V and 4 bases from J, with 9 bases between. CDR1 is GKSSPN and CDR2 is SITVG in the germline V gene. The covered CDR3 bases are TGTGCCTGGAGTCTAGGGCAGTCCACCGGGCAGCTCTAC. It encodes CAWSLGQSTGQLY. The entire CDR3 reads CAWSLGQSTGQLYF.

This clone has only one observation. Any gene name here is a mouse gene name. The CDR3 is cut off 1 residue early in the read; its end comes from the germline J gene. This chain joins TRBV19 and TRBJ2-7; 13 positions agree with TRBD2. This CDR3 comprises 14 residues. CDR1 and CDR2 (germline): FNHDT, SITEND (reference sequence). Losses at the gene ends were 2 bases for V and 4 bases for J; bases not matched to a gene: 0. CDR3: CASSMGLGGYEQYF. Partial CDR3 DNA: TGTGCCAGCAGTATGGGACTGGGGGGGTATGAACAGTAC.

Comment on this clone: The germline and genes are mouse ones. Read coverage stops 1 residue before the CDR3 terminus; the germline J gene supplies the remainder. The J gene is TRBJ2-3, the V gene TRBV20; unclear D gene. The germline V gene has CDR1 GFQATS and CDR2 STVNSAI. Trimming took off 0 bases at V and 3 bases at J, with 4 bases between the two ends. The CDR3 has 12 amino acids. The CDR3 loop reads CGARDWAETLYF. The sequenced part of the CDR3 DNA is TGTGGTGCTAGGGACTGGGCAGAAACGCTGTAT.

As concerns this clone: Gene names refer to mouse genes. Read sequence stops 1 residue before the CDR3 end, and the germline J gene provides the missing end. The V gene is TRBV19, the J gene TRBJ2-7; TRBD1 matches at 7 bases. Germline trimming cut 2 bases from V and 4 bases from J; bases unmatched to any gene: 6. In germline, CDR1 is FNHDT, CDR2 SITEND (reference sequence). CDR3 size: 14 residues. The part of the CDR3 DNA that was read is TGTGCCAGCAGTATTAGTCGGGACAGATATGAACAGTAC. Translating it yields CASSISRDRYEQY. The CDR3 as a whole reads CASSISRDRYEQYF.

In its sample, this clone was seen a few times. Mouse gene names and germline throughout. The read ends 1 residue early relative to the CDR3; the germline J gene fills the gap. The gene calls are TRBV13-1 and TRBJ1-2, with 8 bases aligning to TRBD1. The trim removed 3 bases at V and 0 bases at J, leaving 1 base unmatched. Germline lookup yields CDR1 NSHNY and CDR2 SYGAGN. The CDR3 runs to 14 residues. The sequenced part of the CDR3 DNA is TGTGCCAGCAGTGTACAGGGGGCAAACTCCGACTACACC. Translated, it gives CASSVQGANSDYT. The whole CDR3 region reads CASSVQGANSDYTF.

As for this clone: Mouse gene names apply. Partial CDR3 DNA: TGCACCTGCAGTGCAGATGGCAGGGATGACACAGAAGTCTTC. It codes for CTCSADGRDDTEVF. The CDR3 reads in full as CTCSADGRDDTEVFF. This sequence joins TRBV1 and TRBJ1-1; D may be TRBD1 (5 bases). The CDR3 end lies 1 residue beyond the end of the read and is filled in from the germline J gene. The germline V gene encodes CDR1 NSQYPW and CDR2 LRSPGD (reference sequence). This CDR3 region has 15 residues. The V end lost 0 bases, the J end lost 3 bases, and 11 bases lay between the germline ends.

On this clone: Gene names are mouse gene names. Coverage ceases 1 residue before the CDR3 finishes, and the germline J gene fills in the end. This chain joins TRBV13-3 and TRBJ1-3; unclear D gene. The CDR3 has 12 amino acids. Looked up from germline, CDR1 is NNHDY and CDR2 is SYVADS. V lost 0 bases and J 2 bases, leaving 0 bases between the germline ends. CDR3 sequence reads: CASSDAGNTLYF. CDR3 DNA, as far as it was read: TGTGCCAGCAGTGATGCTGGAAATACGCTCTAT.

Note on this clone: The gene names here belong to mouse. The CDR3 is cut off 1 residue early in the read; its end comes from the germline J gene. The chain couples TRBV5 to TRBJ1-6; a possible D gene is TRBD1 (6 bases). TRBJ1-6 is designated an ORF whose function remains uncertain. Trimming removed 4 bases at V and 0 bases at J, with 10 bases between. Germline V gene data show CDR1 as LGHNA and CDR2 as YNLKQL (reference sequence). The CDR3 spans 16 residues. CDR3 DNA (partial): TGTGCCAGCAGCCCGGGACATAATTCCTATAATTCGCCCCTCTAC. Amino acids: CASSPGHNSYNSPLY. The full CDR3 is CASSPGHNSYNSPLYF.

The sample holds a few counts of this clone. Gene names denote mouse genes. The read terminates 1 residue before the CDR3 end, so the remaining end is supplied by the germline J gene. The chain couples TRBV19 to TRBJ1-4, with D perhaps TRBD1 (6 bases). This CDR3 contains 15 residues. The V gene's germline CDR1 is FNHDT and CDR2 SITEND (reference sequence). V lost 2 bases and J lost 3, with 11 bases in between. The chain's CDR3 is CASSIPTGANERLFF. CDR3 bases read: TGTGCCAGCAGTATCCCGACAGGAGCCAACGAAAGATTATTT.

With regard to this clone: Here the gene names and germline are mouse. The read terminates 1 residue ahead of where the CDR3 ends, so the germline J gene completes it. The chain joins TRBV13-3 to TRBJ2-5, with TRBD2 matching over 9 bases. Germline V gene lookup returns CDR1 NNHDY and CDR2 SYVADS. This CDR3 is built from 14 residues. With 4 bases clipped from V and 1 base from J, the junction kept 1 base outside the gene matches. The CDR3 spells CASSYWGDQDTQYF. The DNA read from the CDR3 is TGTGCCAGCAGTTACTGGGGGGACCAAGACACCCAGTAC.

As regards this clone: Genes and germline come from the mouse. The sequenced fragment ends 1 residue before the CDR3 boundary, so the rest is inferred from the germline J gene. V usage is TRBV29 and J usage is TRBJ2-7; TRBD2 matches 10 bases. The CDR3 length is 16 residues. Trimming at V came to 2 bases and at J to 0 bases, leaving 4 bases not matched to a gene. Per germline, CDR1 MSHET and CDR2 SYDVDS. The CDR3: CASSLTRDWGSYEQYF. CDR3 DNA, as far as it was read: TGTGCTAGCAGTTTAACCCGGGACTGGGGCTCCTATGAACAGTAC.

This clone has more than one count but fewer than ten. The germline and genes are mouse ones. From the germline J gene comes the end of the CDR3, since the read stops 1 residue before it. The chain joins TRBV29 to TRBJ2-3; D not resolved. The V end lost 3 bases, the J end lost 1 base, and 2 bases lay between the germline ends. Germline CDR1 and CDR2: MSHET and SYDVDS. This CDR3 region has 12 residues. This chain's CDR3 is CASSFGAETLYF. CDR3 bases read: TGTGCTAGCAGTTTTGGTGCAGAAACGCTGTAT.

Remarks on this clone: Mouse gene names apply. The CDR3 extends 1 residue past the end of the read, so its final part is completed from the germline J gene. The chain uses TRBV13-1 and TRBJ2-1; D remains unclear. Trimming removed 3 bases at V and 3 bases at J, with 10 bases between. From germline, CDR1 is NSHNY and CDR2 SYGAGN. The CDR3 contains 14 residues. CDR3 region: CASSGGRVYAEQFF. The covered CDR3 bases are TGTGCCAGCAGTGGAGGGAGGGTCTATGCTGAGCAGTTC.

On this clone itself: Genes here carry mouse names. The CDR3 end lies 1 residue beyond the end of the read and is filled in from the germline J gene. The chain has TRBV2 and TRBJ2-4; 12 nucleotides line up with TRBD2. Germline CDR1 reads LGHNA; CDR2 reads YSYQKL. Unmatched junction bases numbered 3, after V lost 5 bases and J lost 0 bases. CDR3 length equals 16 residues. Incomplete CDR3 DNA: TGTGCCAGCAGCAGGACTGGGGGGGATAGTCAAAACACCTTGTAC. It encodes CASSRTGGDSQNTLY. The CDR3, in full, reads CASSRTGGDSQNTLYF.

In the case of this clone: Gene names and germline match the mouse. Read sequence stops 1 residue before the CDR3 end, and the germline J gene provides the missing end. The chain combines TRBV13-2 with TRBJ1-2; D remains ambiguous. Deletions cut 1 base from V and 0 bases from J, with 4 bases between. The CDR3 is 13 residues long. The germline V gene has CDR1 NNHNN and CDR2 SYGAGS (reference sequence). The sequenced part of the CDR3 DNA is TGTGCCAGCGGTGATCCAACAAACTCCGACTACACC. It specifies CASGDPTNSDYT. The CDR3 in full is CASGDPTNSDYTF.

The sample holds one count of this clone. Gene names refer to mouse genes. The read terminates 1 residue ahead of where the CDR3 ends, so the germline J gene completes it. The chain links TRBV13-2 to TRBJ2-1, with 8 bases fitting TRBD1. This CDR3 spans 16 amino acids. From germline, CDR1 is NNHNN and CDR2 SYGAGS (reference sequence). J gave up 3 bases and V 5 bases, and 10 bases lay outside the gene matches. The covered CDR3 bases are TGTGCCAGCGGCCCCGGCCCAGGGGGCGGCTATGCTGAGCAGTTC. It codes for CASGPGPGGGYAEQF. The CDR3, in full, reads CASGPGPGGGYAEQFF.

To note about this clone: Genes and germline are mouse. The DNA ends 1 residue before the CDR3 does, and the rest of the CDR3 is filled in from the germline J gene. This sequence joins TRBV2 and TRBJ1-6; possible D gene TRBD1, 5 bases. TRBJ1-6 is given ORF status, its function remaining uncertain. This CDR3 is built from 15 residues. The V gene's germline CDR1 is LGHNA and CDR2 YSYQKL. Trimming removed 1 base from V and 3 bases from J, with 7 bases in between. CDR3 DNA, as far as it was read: TGTGCCAGCAGCCAAGCTGGGGGCTATAATTCGCCCCTCTAC. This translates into CASSQAGGYNSPLY. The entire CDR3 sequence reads CASSQAGGYNSPLYF.